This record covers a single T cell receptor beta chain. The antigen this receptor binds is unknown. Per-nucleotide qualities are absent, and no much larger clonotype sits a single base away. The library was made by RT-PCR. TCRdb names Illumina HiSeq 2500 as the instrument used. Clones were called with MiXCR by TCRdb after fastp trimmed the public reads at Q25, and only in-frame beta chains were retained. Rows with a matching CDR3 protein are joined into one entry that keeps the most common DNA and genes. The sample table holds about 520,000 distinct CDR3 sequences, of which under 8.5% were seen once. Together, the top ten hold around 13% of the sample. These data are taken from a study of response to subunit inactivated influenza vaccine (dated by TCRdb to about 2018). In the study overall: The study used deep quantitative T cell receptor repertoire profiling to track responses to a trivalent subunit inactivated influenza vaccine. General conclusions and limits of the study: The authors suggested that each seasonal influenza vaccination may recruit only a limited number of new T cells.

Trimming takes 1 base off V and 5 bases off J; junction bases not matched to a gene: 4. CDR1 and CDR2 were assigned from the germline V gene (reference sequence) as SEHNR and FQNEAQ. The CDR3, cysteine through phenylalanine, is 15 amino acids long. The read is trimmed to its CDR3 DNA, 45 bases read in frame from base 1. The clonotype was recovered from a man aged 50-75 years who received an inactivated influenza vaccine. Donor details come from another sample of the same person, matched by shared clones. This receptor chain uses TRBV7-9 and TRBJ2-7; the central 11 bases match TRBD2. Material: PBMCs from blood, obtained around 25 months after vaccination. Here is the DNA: TGTGCCAGCAGCTTAGAGGGACTAGCGGCTAACGAGCAGTACTTC. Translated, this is CASSLEGLAANEQYF.